These T cell receptor beta chains were read from a single sample in a study of vaccination effects on CD4 cells after COVID-19. The assay was immunoSEQ multiplex PCR, and TCRdb's table has in-frame clones only and misses some. The data contain tens of thousands of clones, approximately 76% of them singletons. No antigen has been identified for these receptors. The sample in question was CD4+ T cells from PBMCs cultured with HCoV-229E spike peptides, obtained after COVID-19 vaccination. The receptors here all came from a human donor who received a COVID-19 vaccine. CDR3s include the opening cysteine and the closing phenylalanine or tryptophan. The D gene is left open where the match is weak. A clone size is listed for some rows: how often the clone was seen (once, few, many), or a class if it is expanded.

-,TRBJ2-2,-,TRBV21-1,CASSKGAGELFF,TGTGCCAGCAGCAAAGGAGCCGGGGAGCTGTTTTTT
-,TRBJ1-6,-,TRBV5-4,CASTKKGMEPLHF,TGTGCCAGCACCAAGAAGGGGATGGAACCCCTCCACTTT
TRBD2,TRBJ2-5,-,TRBV6-6,CASSIRASGGQETQYF,TGTGCCAGCAGTATACGGGCTAGCGGGGGCCAAGAGACCCAGTACTTC
TRBD1,TRBJ1-1,-,TRBV7-9,CASSFEQGWAFF,TGTGCCAGCAGCTTCGAACAGGGGTGGGCTTTCTTT
-,TRBJ1-4,-,TRBV11-2,CASSLLNWGEKLFF,TGTGCCAGCAGCTTACTAAACTGGGGAGAAAAACTGTTTTTT
-,TRBJ2-7,few,TRBV28,CASSLFTSKGMYF,TGTGCCAGCAGTTTATTCACTAGCAAAGGCATGTACTTC
TRBD2,TRBJ2-5,once,TRBV5-1,CASSFTSGALTQYF,TGCGCCAGCAGCTTCACTAGCGGGGCCTTGACCCAGTACTTC
-,TRBJ1-2,-,TRBV30,CAWLPLGLLYGYTF,TGTGCCTGGTTACCCCTGGGACTTCTGTATGGCTACACCTTC
-,TRBJ2-1,few,TRBV4-1,CASSQESSGSYNEQFF,TGCGCCAGCAGCCAAGAATCCTCGGGCTCCTACAATGAGCAGTTCTTC
TRBD1,TRBJ2-7,-,TRBV5-4,CASSLGGGQGYEQYF,TGTGCCAGCAGCTTGGGAGGGGGACAGGGTTACGAGCAGTACTTC
-,TRBJ2-5,-,TRBV5-1,CASSLAAVQETQYF,TGCGCCAGCAGCTTGGCGGCAGTTCAAGAGACCCAGTACTTC
-,TRBJ1-3,few,TRBV30,CAWSLPSSGNTIYF,TGTGCCTGGTCCCTACCGTCCTCTGGAAACACCATATATTTT
-,TRBJ1-5,-,TRBV21-1,CASRKLGGLSNQPQHF,TGTGCCAGCAGAAAGCTCGGGGGCCTTAGTAATCAGCCCCAGCATTTT
-,TRBJ2-1,-,TRBV27,CASSLSWAGGNEQFF,TGTGCCAGCAGTTTGTCATGGGCTGGGGGCAATGAGCAGTTCTTC
TRBD1,TRBJ2-7,-,TRBV7-6,CASSDRDRGEGGYEQYF,TGTGCCAGCAGCGACCGGGACAGGGGAGAAGGCGGTTACGAGCAGTACTTC
-,TRBJ1-5,-,TRBV2,CASKQEYSNQPQHF,TGTGCCAGCAAGCAGGAGTATAGCAATCAGCCCCAGCATTTT
TRBD2,TRBJ2-1,-,TRBV5-1,CASMTTSGFYNEQFF,TGCGCCAGCATGACAACTAGCGGGTTTTACAATGAGCAGTTCTTC
-,TRBJ1-5,few,TRBV10-1,CASSDRNQPQHF,TGCGCCAGCAGTGACAGGAATCAGCCCCAGCATTTT
TRBD1,TRBJ1-5,few,TRBV5-1,CASSWGQGLNQPQHF,TGCGCCAGCAGCTGGGGACAGGGCTTAAATCAGCCCCAGCATTTT
-,TRBJ1-1,-,TRBV5-4,CASSRLGEGREAFF,TGTGCCAGCAGCCGCCTGGGGGAGGGCAGGGAAGCTTTCTTT
-,TRBJ1-4,-,TRBV6-5,CASSAGAGRGEKLFF,TGTGCCAGCAGCGCGGGTGCGGGCCGGGGGGAAAAACTGTTTTTT
-,TRBJ1-2,-,TRBV15,CATSDPGFGYTF,TGTGCCACCAGCGACCCAGGCTTCGGCTACACCTTC
TRBD2,TRBJ2-1,once,TRBV7-2,CASRLADPYNEQFF,TGTGCCAGCAGACTAGCGGATCCTTACAATGAGCAGTTCTTC
-,TRBJ1-3,-,TRBV5-6,CASSRAHLTGNTIYF,TGTGCCAGCAGCCGCGCCCACCTGACAGGAAACACCATATATTTT